A selection of T cell receptor beta chains follows, all from one sample in a study of blood T cell repertoires in COVID-19. The data were produced by immunoSEQ multiplex PCR, yet TCRdb's version contains in-frame clones alone and is incomplete. The top ten hold 3% to 4.5% of the sample, which has roughly 390,000 clones, roughly 85% seen once. Sequenced input: peripheral blood. These receptors were obtained from a woman between 18 and 29 years old with acute or convalescent COVID-19. Each CDR3 is given with its conserved first and last residue. D genes are given only for firm matches. The size field is filled for only some rows; it gives once, few, many or a size class.

TRBJ1-2 | TRBV13 | NA | NA | TGTGCCAGCAGCCGCAAAAACCAGAACTATGGCTACACCTTC | CASSRKNQNYGYTF
TRBJ2-2 | TRBV21-1 | once | NA | TGTGCCAGCAGCACGCCGGCGGGGGAGTGTTGCGGGGAGCTGTTTTTT | CASSTPAGECCGELFF
TRBJ1-1 | TRBV7-3 | few | NA | TGTGCCAGCAGCTTAAGTGCAAGGGGGAACACTGAAGCTTTCTTT | CASSLSARGNTEAFF
TRBJ2-7 | TRBV14 | NA | TRBD1 | TGTGCCAGCAGCCAGGAGACAGGGAACCCCGAGCAGTACTTC | CASSQETGNPEQYF
TRBJ1-1 | TRBV10-1 | NA | TRBD1 | TGCGCCAGCAGTGAGTCATTTGTAAAATCTTTCAGGGGGGAAGCTTTCTTT | CASSESFVKSFRGEAFF
TRBJ1-6 | TRBV7-9 | NA | NA | TGTGCCAGCAGCCGGGGTCTTGATTCACCCCTCCACTTT | CASSRGLDSPLHF
TRBJ2-5 | TRBV3-1/TRBV3-2 | NA | TRBD2 | TGTGCCAGCAGCCAAGGCCCCGGGGAGCGGGGGGGCTTTGGAAAAGAGACCCAGTACTTC | CASSQGPGERGGFGKETQYF
TRBJ2-7 | TRBV2 | NA | NA | TGTGCCAGCCTACGCGGTCAAGCCTACGAGCAGTACTTC | CASLRGQAYEQYF
TRBJ2-7 | TRBV13 | NA | TRBD1 | TGTGCCAGCAGCTTATCGTCCCGGGACAGTTCATCCTACGAGCAGTACTTC | CASSLSSRDSSSYEQYF
TRBJ2-6 | TRBV19 | NA | NA | TGTGCCAGTAGTCCGACAGGAGAAGGCCGCAACGTCCTGACTTTC | CASSPTGEGRNVLTF
TRBJ2-1 | TRBV4-1 | NA | NA | TGCGCCAGCAGCCCTCGGACTTTCCTAAACACCCAGTTCTTC | CASSPRTFLNTQFF
TRBJ2-5 | TRBV9 | NA | NA | TGTGCCAGCAGCGTAACCAGGGTCAATGCCCAAGAGACCCAGTACTTC | CASSVTRVNAQETQYF
TRBJ2-1 | TRBV6-5 | once | TRBD2 | TGTGCCAGCAGTTACTCAACTAGCGGGAGCCCGGACAGGCAGTTCTTC | CASSYSTSGSPDRQFF
TRBJ1-2 | TRBV6-5 | few | NA | TGTGCCAGCAGTTACTCCACGACAGCTAACTATGGCTACACCTTC | CASSYSTTANYGYTF
TRBJ2-5 | TRBV6-1 | NA | NA | TGTGCCAGCAGTGAATACGGAGAGACCCAGTACTTC | CASSEYGETQYF
TRBJ1-5 | TRBV19 | NA | NA | TGTGCCAGTAGTACCTCAGGGGATAGCAATCAGCCCCAGCATTTT | CASSTSGDSNQPQHF
TRBJ2-3 | TRBV12-5 | NA | TRBD1 | TGTGCTAGCGTGACAGGGGGAAGCACAGATACGCAGTATTTT | CASVTGGSTDTQYF
TRBJ1-4 | TRBV6-5 | NA | NA | TGTGCCAGCAGACCCCGGGGGACAACTAATGAAAAACTGTTTTTT | CASRPRGTTNEKLFF
TRBJ2-1 | TRBV5-4 | NA | NA | TGTGCCAGCAGCTTCACGAGCTCCTACAATGAGCAGTTCTTC | CASSFTSSYNEQFF
TRBJ2-3 | TRBV7-3 | NA | TRBD2 | TGTGCCAGCAGCTCGAGAGGCGGGGGGGCCACAGATACGCAGTATTTT | CASSSRGGGATDTQYF
TRBJ2-5 | TRBV2 | NA | NA | TGTGCCCGAGGCGGCGGGGGCACGCAAGAGACCCAGTACTTC | CARGGGGTQETQYF
TRBJ1-1 | TRBV5-8 | once | NA | TGTGCCAGCAGCTTCAGGGGTATAGCTTTCCGTGCTTTCTTT | CASSFRGIAFRAFF